This note documents a single TCR beta chain sequence. Germline lookup yields CDR1 KGHSH and CDR2 LQKENI. The CDR3 loop spans 17 amino acids. The V gene lost 3 bases and the J gene lost 2 bases, with 17 bases spanning the gap. Primers included in the PCR were 60 Vbeta and 13 Jbeta primers. The data were produced by immunoSEQ multiplex PCR, yet TCRdb's version contains in-frame clones alone and is incomplete. The repertoire has over 150,000 clones, about 72% of them found once; the top ten carry more than 1.2%. This sample was taken from a study of cytomegalovirus exposure and HLA in healthy donors. Sequenced: PBMCs. This clonotype was obtained from a man aged 55 to 70 in good health and CMV-seronegative. The chain recombines TRBV18 with TRBJ1-3, with a possible D match to TRBD1 (6 bases). CDR3 DNA: TGTGCCAGCTCACCCGCGTACGGGGCAGGGGCTGGAAACACCATATATTTT. It translates to CASSPAYGAGAGNTIYF.